The T cell receptor (beta chain) under discussion was sequenced for a study of molecular identifiers for immune sequencing clone quantification. Findings and limits, study-wide: Underestimated sizes of highly expanded clones could result from identical TCR molecules that share a barcode.

A remark on this clonotype: Its cognate antigen is unknown.

Germline V CDR1 and CDR2: MNHEY, SMNVEV (reference sequence). The CDR3 has 14 amino acids. The ends were cut back, 1 base at V and 2 bases at J, with 8 bases in the middle. One entry per CDR3 protein, called by TCRdb with MiXCR from the PCR reads. The repertoire holds over 300,000 distinct CDR3 sequences, with 24% as singletons. The sequenced sample consisted of naive CD8+ T cells from blood, with Jurkat cell RNA spiked in. Subset here: FACS-sorted CD8+CD4-CCR7+CD45RA+ naive T cells. The sequence derives from a human donor in good health. Some libraries in this study had Jurkat cell RNA spiked in. The chain is built from TRBV27 and TRBJ1-1; no clear D gene. CDR3 nucleotides: TGTGCCAGCAGTTTATTTCAGAGAAACACTGAAGCTTTCTTT. Translated, it gives CASSLFQRNTEAFF.